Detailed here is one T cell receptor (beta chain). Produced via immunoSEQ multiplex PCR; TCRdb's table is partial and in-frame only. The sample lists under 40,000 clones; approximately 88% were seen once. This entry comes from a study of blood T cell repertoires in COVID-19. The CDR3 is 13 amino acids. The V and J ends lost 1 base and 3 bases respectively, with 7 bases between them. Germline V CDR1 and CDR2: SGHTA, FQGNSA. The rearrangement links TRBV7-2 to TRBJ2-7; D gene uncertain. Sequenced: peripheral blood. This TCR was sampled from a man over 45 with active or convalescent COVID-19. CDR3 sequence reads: CASSLGRVYEQYF. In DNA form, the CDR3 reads TGTGCCAGCAGCTTAGGTCGCGTCTACGAGCAGTACTTC.